The following is a T cell receptor (beta chain) sequence with its context. The data derive from a study of blood T cell repertoires in COVID-19. Looking at the study overall: Material from acute and convalescent COVID-19 was sourced from the United States, Italy and Spain. Sources were T cells, B-cell-depleted T cells, or PBMCs; the material itself was cDNA or gDNA.

This CDR3 contains 17 residues. Germline V gene lookup returns CDR1 SEHNR and CDR2 FQNEAQ (reference sequence). V lost 3 bases to trimming and J lost 3 bases; unmatched junction nucleotides: 11. In the study's own analysis: The assay estimated nucleated cells by amplifying reference gene primers. Clones were read by immunoSEQ multiplex PCR, and TCRdb kept only the in-frame ones, dropping some. V, J and clone size derive from that table, while D and trimming were established from the DNA sequence. Among some 220,000 clones, about three quarters were seen once, and the ten largest hold about 7.2%. The gene calls are TRBV7-9 and TRBJ2-5; 9 bases are shared with TRBD1. The sequence came from a woman aged 70-85 years with acute or convalescent COVID-19. The sample was peripheral blood. CDR3 amino acids: CASSFPRDRVWEETQYF. In DNA, the CDR3 is TGTGCCAGCAGCTTTCCCCGGGACAGGGTTTGGGAAGAGACCCAGTACTTC.